Listed here is a single T cell receptor (beta chain). No cognate antigen has been identified for it. No quality values exist for individual bases; no much larger clone is one base distant. The library was made by the immunoSEQ multiplex PCR assay. The multiplex PCR relied on a mix of 60 forward primers for TCR Vbeta segments and 13 reverse primers for TCR Jbeta segments. The CDR3 region of rearranged TCR beta genes was amplified from genomic DNA with a multiplex PCR assay. The amplified TCR beta libraries were sequenced on the Illumina HiSeq System as 87-base-pair reads. In the original analysis: A later analysis counted some 80 million unique TCR beta chains across the 700 or so repertoires, and 10 million to 12 million of these chains were shared by at least two donors. A nearest-neighbor algorithm error-corrected the raw reads and collapsed the reads into unique sequences, merging closely related sequences to remove PCR and sequencing errors. CDR3 sequences were aligned to IMGT reference sequences to assign V, D and J gene segments. For a sequence to be retained, at least a six-nucleotide match to both a V gene segment and a J gene segment was required. Rearrangements were called productive when the CDR3 lacked stop codons and stayed in frame with V and J; all others were non-productive. Following IMGT convention, CDR3 was defined as the stretch from the second conserved V-encoded cysteine up to the conserved J-encoded phenylalanine. Sequences without an unambiguous match to a single V gene segment were excluded from the earlier analysis of approximately 600 of the donors. In an earlier analysis of 450 to 750 of the donors, a V segment was called functional when productive rearrangements were above 56.7%, and segregating when the standard deviation between donors exceeded 5%. A statistical classification framework was developed to diagnose cytomegalovirus status using the catalog of TCR beta chain sequences. V and J gene assignment, in a later analysis, came from comparing TCR nucleotide sequences with IMGT/GENE-DB human TR gene sequences. Using the TCRdist pipeline, a later analysis assigned CDR3 sequences along with most-parsimonious VDJ recombination scenarios. In a later analysis, every TCR beta chain was defined by the combination of its CDR3 amino acid sequence and its V-gene family, and reads without a unique V-gene family were dropped. A later analysis removed 450 to 600 highly shared, low-generation-probability nucleotide sequences to deal with suspected cross-contamination and a sequencing artifact. For each public chain, a later analysis derived a clonal expansion index from normalized ranks of inferred template counts within each repertoire. In a later analysis, generation probabilities were computed with a VDJ recombination model fitted to out-of-frame rearrangements, and the resulting probabilities were checked against IGoR. Hypergeometric tests were used in a later analysis to score TCR-TCR, TCR-HLA and TCR-CMV co-occurrence, with a repertoire-size bias correction applied to the TCR pairs. False discovery rates were estimated in a later analysis by permuting HLA or CMV assignments 20 times. In a later analysis, co-occurring TCRs were grouped using DBSCAN, and TCRdist sequence similarity was added for clustering within HLA-allele-positive subsets. Repertoires with fewer than 30,000 or more than 120,000 public chains were left out of co-occurrence clustering, as were a handful of repertoires with anomalous nucleotide sharing. TCRdb carries this immuneACCESS record with in-frame sequences only. Its versions omit some clonotypes, under half of them owing to an unresolved V gene in the studies checked, with the rest unexplained. The DNA gave D and trimming, while V, J and clone size come from that table. The sample data list 150,000 to 200,000 clones, and over 75% of these were observed just once. The ten largest clones take up about 1.7% of the sample.

The data were taken from a study of cytomegalovirus exposure and HLA in healthy donors (dated by TCRdb to about 2017). About the full investigation: According to an earlier analysis of 587 of the donors, roughly 180 million T cells yielded 117 million unique TCR beta sequences and 276 Gb of sequence data. An early release covering 550 to 650 HLA-typed donors comprised 250 to 350 gigabases of sequencing data and around 80 million unique TCR sequences. Of the approximately 400 genotyped donors, about 80% fell in the genetic ancestry cluster associated with self-reported Caucasian donors. The aim of the study was to test whether cataloging public T cell receptors could identify signatures of past pathogen exposure. The study profiled the T cell repertoires of fewer than 850 subjects by immunosequencing and related them to cytomegalovirus serostatus. Besides the first cohort of under 700 subjects, a separate validation cohort made up of 120 or so different subjects was used. The study combined high-throughput TCR immunosequencing, statistical association of individual TCRs with disease status, and machine learning to predict cytomegalovirus infection status. A later analysis re-examined previously published TCR beta repertoires from hundreds of donors and added high-resolution HLA genotyping to investigate patterns of TCR occurrence. The later analysis used no new phenotypic data to find candidate immune exposures, relying instead on TCR beta sequences and their occurrence across donors. An earlier analysis of nearly 600 of the donors applied high-throughput TCR beta sequencing to assess whether each TCR beta V gene segment acted as functional or pseudogenic. Alongside the repertoire data, information on donor age, sex, ethnicity and CMV serostatus was compiled. A later genetic analysis took genome-wide SNP genotypes for 398 of the 666 donors and used that subset as a discovery cohort. All discovery cohort repertoires had been generated using a single sequencing platform. HLA typing included class I and class II loci at four-digit resolution. Typing coverage differed by locus: A, B, C, DRB1 and DQB1 were typed in roughly 620-640 donors, DQA1 in roughly 500, DPA1 in some 570, and DPB1 in just under 480. Because of strong linkage in the cohort, roughly five DR-DQ haplotypes were treated as single units for association and clustering. Across 300 to 500 genotyped donors of the cohort, an average of approximately 220,000 unique TCR beta nucleotide sequences per donor were sequenced, and roughly 20% of those sequences were non-productive.

The cohort consisted of fewer than 700 healthy bone marrow donors. Cohort members were all nominally healthy when sampled, although unrecorded immune exposures were likely present. The donor tested CMV seronegative, placing the donor among the 350 or so seronegative members of the cohort. Every donor gave a peripheral blood sample, and the peripheral blood mononuclear cells from that sample were used for TCR beta sequencing. Genomic DNA was extracted from the blood cell samples with the Qiagen DNeasy Blood Extraction Kit. Via the germline V gene, CDR1 is SGHTA and CDR2 FQGNSA. Its CDR3 holds 15 amino acids, cysteine through phenylalanine. This entry keeps only the CDR3 DNA: 45 bases, framed from base 1. Compared with germline, V lacks 4 bases and J lacks 4 bases; bases without a gene match: 8. Overall study outcomes, separate from this receptor: In a later analysis, TCR association rates were found to vary across HLA loci, with the most associated TCRs seen for DRB1 alleles and the fewest for HLA-C alleles. Because HLA typing was missing for some donors at each locus, association tests included only the typed subset. Immune exposure information for the cohort was limited to CMV serostatus. It was suggested by the authors that the approach could potentially be generalized to other disease states and immunological phenotypes. A later analysis found that most CMV-associated TCR beta chains appeared HLA-restricted, with HLA associations seemingly driven largely by CMV exposure. Several of the top co-occurrence clusters appeared to be linked to parvovirus B19, influenza, CMV and Epstein-Barr virus, according to a later analysis. A further reported finding was that TCR beta sequences accurately predicted the HLA-A and HLA-B alleles for most subjects in the first cohort. The classifier was reported to diagnose cytomegalovirus status with high specificity and sensitivity in both the original and validation cohorts. Linkage disequilibrium might explain the correlated functional status among segregating V segments, but an unknown experimental factor could not be excluded. The sequencing pipeline was judged likely to have produced a cluster of highly shared sequence variants as a technical artifact. A total of about 150 TCR beta chains were listed by the study as associated with cytomegalovirus. Three of the identified cytomegalovirus-associated TCR beta chains were confirmed in vitro to be specific for cytomegalovirus antigens. Some IMGT-functional V segments, including TRBV6-2 and TRBV6-3, could not be distinguished by the 87-base-pair reads and were therefore excluded. Only TCR beta chains were sequenced in this cohort, and the absence of alpha or paired-chain data limited detectable features. Compared with the 666-donor mean, donors in an Asian-associated ancestry cluster had fewer N-insertions in productive TCRs, according to a later genetic analysis. Most TCR sequences were observed very rarely across donors, whereas some public TCRs were present in many individuals. Assigning TCR associations to individual alleles was difficult when HLA alleles, especially DR and DQ, strongly co-occurred. Specific HLA alleles were associated with over 15,000 TCR beta sequences at a false discovery rate of 0.05 in a later analysis. An association between a missense DCLRE1C variant and V-gene and J-gene trimming of TCR beta chains was found in a later genetic analysis and replicated in an independent cohort. Because counts were too low, some 17 rarely observed V segments, including chromosome 9 orphons, were excluded from the earlier analysis of some 590 of the donors. In a later analysis, HLA-associated TCR beta chains showed more clonal expansion and lower generation probabilities than non-associated chains that were equally common. An earlier analysis of approximately 590 of the donors showed that most TCR beta V segments appeared in productive rearrangements either about 90% or about 30% of the time, which broadly matched IMGT annotations. The presence/absence analyses assumed that sequencing depth was roughly uniform across donors, and that assumption may not be true.

The sample was PBMCs. Recombination joined TRBV7-2 with TRBJ2-5; 8 bases in the junction line up with TRBD2. The sequence derives from a man between 18 and 29 years old in good health and CMV-seronegative. The sequence in DNA is TGTGCCAGCAGCTCAGGACCCCGGGAGGGAGAGACCCAGTACTTC. Its protein product is CASSSGPREGETQYF.